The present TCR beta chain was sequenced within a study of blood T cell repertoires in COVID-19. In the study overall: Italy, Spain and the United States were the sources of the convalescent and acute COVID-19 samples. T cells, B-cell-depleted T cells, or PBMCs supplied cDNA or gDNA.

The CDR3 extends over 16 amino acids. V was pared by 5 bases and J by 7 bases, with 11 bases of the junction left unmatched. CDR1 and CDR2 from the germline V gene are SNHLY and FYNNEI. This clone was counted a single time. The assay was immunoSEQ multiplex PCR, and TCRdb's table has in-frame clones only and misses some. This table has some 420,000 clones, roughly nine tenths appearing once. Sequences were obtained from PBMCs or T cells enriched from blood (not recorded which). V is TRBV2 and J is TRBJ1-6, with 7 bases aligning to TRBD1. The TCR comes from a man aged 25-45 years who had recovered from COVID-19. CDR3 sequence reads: CASSTMGTEDNSPLHF. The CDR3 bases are TGTGCCAGCAGTACGATGGGGACAGAAGACAATTCACCCCTCCACTTT.